These 23 T cell receptor beta chains share one sample of origin, sequenced in a study of OX40 agonist ivuxolimab in advanced cancers. Assay used: immunoSEQ multiplex PCR; TCRdb lists only in-frame clones, some missing. The profile covers more than 45,000 clones, with roughly four fifths appearing a single time and about 0.8% taken by the ten largest. The sample here was CD4+ or CD8+ T cells sorted from blood, taken in a trial of the OX40 agonist ivuxolimab. These TCRs come from an adult with an advanced solid tumor such as melanoma, head and neck, liver or kidney cancer.

This chain joins TRBV5-1 and TRBJ2-5; weak D call: TRBD1 (5 bases). CDR3 size: 13 residues. Per germline, CDR1 SGHRS and CDR2 YFSETQ. V lost 0 bases and J 2 bases, leaving 5 bases between the germline ends. This CDR3 reads CASSLGQQETQYF. DNA of the CDR3: TGCGCCAGCAGCTTGGGACAGCAAGAGACCCAGTACTTC.

This chain links TRBV9 with TRBJ2-2; D could derive from TRBD1 or TRBD2 (5 bases each). The CDR3 consists of 14 residues. V was clipped by 6 bases and J by 2 bases, with 11 bases between them. Germline V gene sequence: CDR1 SGDLS, CDR2 YYNGEE. The CDR3 region is CASTRDGNTGELFF. As DNA, the CDR3 is TGTGCCAGCACGAGGGACGGCAACACCGGGGAGCTGTTTTTT.

V is TRBV7-7 and J is TRBJ2-2; 9 bases map to TRBD1. The CDR3 has 15 amino acids. V lost 8 bases to trimming and J lost 4 bases; unmatched junction nucleotides: 8. Germline values: CDR1 SSHAT, CDR2 FNYEAQ (reference sequence). The CDR3 DNA is TGTGCCAGCCGACTCGGGACAGGGAGCACCGGGGAGCTGTTTTTT. It is translated as CASRLGTGSTGELFF.

This chain joins TRBV5-1 and TRBJ1-2; D remains ambiguous. This CDR3 has 11 residues. The germline V and J ends were trimmed by 2 bases and 7 bases, with 6 bases remaining between them. Germline CDR1 SGHRS, CDR2 YFSETQ. The CDR3 DNA is TGCGCCAGCAGCTTTTTGGGTGGCTACACCTTC. It encodes CASSFLGGYTF.

This rearrangement joins TRBV15 to TRBJ2-1; 8 nucleotides match TRBD2. Trimming at V came to 7 bases and at J to 3 bases, leaving 5 bases not matched to a gene. Germline values: CDR1 LNHNV, CDR2 YYDKDF (reference sequence). CDR3 size: 14 residues. CDR3 loop: CATTLGGVYNEQFF. As DNA, the CDR3 is TGTGCCACCACCCTCGGGGGGGTCTACAATGAGCAGTTCTTC. The full variable domain, with the rest looked up from reference TRBV15 and TRBJ2-1, is DAMVIQNPRYQVTQFGKPVTLSCSQTLNHNVMYWYQQKSSQAPKLLFHYYDKDFNNEADTPDNFQSRRPNTSFCFLDIRSPGLGDTAMYLCATTLGGVYNEQFFGPGTRLTVL.

The V gene is TRBV29-1, the J gene TRBJ2-3, with a possible D match to TRBD2 (6 bases). The CDR3 consists of 13 residues. Per the germline V gene, CDR1 is SQVTM and CDR2 is ANQGSEA. V was cut by 4 bases and J by 7 bases, with 15 bases left in between. CDR3 residues: CSVGTTSGNTQYF. The CDR3 coding sequence is TGCAGCGTTGGGACTACATCCGGGAATACGCAGTATTTT.

The chain links TRBV2 to TRBJ2-5, with 8 nucleotides matching TRBD2. The CDR3 contains 16 residues. J gave up 5 bases and V 0 bases, and 8 bases lay outside the gene matches. The germline V gene has CDR1 SNHLY and CDR2 FYNNEI. CDR3 sequence (DNA): TGTGCCAGCAGTGAAGCGGGCGGGGGGTATACGGAGACCCAGTACTTC. This gives the protein CASSEAGGGYTETQYF.

The genes are TRBV2 and TRBJ1-1, with 7 bases matching TRBD1. This CDR3 is built from 15 residues. After removal of 2 bases from V and 4 bases from J, the junction contained 7 bases not matched to a gene. Germline V gene sequence: CDR1 SNHLY, CDR2 FYNNEI. This chain's CDR3 is CASSEIRGPTTEAFF. The CDR3 coding sequence is TGTGCCAGCAGTGAAATTAGGGGGCCGACCACTGAAGCTTTCTTT.

The chain links TRBV18 to TRBJ2-7; tentatively, D is TRBD1 (6 bases). V lost 2 bases, J lost 2 bases, and 10 bases lay in between. The CDR3 is made up of 14 amino acids. In germline, CDR1 is KGHSH, CDR2 LQKENI. The CDR3 DNA sequence: TGTGCCAGCTCACCATCAGGGGTACCCTACGAGCAGTACTTC. As protein: CASSPSGVPYEQYF.

The rearrangement links TRBV2 to TRBJ2-3; possibly TRBD1 for D (5 bases). The CDR3 is 15 residues long. Germline V gene data show CDR1 as SNHLY and CDR2 as FYNNEI. Between the trimmed V and J ends, which lost 1 base and 0 bases, there was a span of 8 bases. The CDR3 sequence: CASSEDRWSTDTQYF. CDR3 bases: TGTGCCAGCAGTGAAGACAGGTGGAGCACAGATACGCAGTATTTT.

This sequence joins TRBV9 and TRBJ2-5, with 11 bases aligning to TRBD2. V gave up 0 bases and J gave up 5 bases; unmatched junction bases: 9. Per germline, CDR1 SGDLS and CDR2 YYNGEE. The CDR3 length is 17 residues. This CDR3 is CASSVDVGSGGAETQYF. In DNA, the CDR3 is TGTGCCAGCAGCGTAGACGTGGGTAGCGGGGGGGCGGAGACCCAGTACTTC.

The chain has TRBV7-2 and TRBJ2-3; unclear D gene. V lost 6 bases and J lost 6, with 16 bases in between. The V gene's germline CDR1 is SGHTA and CDR2 FQGNSA. CDR3 length: 14 amino acids. This CDR3 is CASRSGFNTDTQYF. DNA for the CDR3: TGTGCCAGCAGGTCAGGCTTTAACACCGATACGCAGTATTTT.

The chain has TRBV2 and TRBJ2-5; the D gene could be TRBD1 or TRBD2 (6 bases each). The CDR3 is 14 amino acids. Trimming stripped 7 bases from V and 3 bases from J, with 15 bases between. CDR1 SNHLY and CDR2 FYNNEI come from the germline V gene. In nucleotides, the CDR3 is TGTGCCAGCATTCGGGGGCCTACTAAAGAGACCCAGTACTTC. This codes for CASIRGPTKETQYF.

The rearrangement uses TRBV10-1 and TRBJ2-7; D not resolved. The CDR3 is made up of 12 amino acids. Germline V gene sequence: CDR1 WNHNN, CDR2 SYGVQD (reference sequence). The V end lost 3 bases, the J end lost 5 bases, and 8 bases lay between the germline ends. The CDR3 region has the DNA TGCGCCAGCAGTGACAACGTCAACGAGCAGTACTTC. Protein: CASSDNVNEQYF.

This chain uses TRBV5-1 with TRBJ2-3; 14 positions match TRBD2. CDR1 and CDR2 from the germline V gene are SGHRS and YFSETQ. V lost 0 bases to trimming and J lost 2 bases; unmatched junction nucleotides: 11. This CDR3 comprises 20 residues. In DNA form, the CDR3 reads TGCGCCAGCAGCTTGGAGCCCGCCGGGACTAGCGGGGGAAACACAGATACGCAGTATTTT. Translated: CASSLEPAGTSGGNTDTQYF.

The chain carries TRBV7-2 and TRBJ2-1; D possibly matches TRBD1 or TRBD2 (5 bases each). Between the trimmed V and J ends, which lost 4 bases and 7 bases, there was a span of 14 bases. CDR1 SGHTA and CDR2 FQGNSA come from the germline V gene. The CDR3 has 14 amino acids. CDR3 residues: CASSWGTMGNEQFF. CDR3 nucleotides: TGTGCCAGCAGCTGGGGGACGATGGGTAATGAGCAGTTCTTC.

The rearrangement links TRBV7-7 to TRBJ2-3; no clear D gene. The V end was cut by 5 bases, the J end by 2 bases, with 8 bases between. The CDR3 is 13 amino acids. The germline gives CDR1 SSHAT, CDR2 FNYEAQ (reference sequence). The CDR3 DNA follows: TGTGCCAGCAGCCTCGATTCCACAGATACGCAGTATTTT. It codes for CASSLDSTDTQYF.

The V and J genes are TRBV21-1 and TRBJ2-7. TRBV21-1 has pseudogene status. The CDR3 has 16 amino acids. The CDR3 sequence is CASSTRRFGMGYEQYF. The CDR3 nucleotides are TGTGCCAGCAGCACCCGTCGTTTCGGAATGGGCTACGAGCAGTACTTC.

This chain links TRBV5-1 with TRBJ2-2, with 8 bases aligning to TRBD2. The CDR3 spans 19 residues. The germline V gene has CDR1 SGHRS and CDR2 YFSETQ. Trimming removed 4 bases from V and 4 bases from J; junction bases left unmatched: 18. The DNA of the CDR3 is TGCGCCAGCAGCCCCGGGTTGTTGGCGGGGGGCTCGTCCACCGGGGAGCTGTTTTTT. Its translation: CASSPGLLAGGSSTGELFF.

The chain employs TRBV7-2 and TRBJ2-7, with 14 bases lining up with TRBD2. CDR3 size: 14 residues. Germline CDR1 and CDR2: SGHTA and FQGNSA. The V segment lost 5 bases and the J segment 9 bases; nucleotides outside the gene matches: 6. The CDR3 sequence: CASSPGGTSGRQYF. CDR3 nucleotide sequence: TGTGCCAGCAGCCCCGGGGGGACTAGCGGGAGGCAGTACTTC.

The chain combines TRBV28 with TRBJ2-4; 8 positions match TRBD1. The V gene's germline CDR1 is MDHEN and CDR2 SYDVKM. V gave up 5 bases and J gave up 7 bases; unmatched junction bases: 10. CDR3 length: 15 residues. The CDR3 loop reads CASSPPQGAANIQYF. The CDR3 DNA follows: TGTGCCAGCAGTCCCCCCCAGGGGGCGGCTAACATTCAGTACTTC.

The chain employs TRBV5-1 and TRBJ2-5; 7 bases are a match to TRBD1. This CDR3 is 16 amino acids long. With 5 bases clipped from V and 4 bases from J, the junction kept 14 bases outside the gene matches. Per the germline V gene, CDR1 is SGHRS and CDR2 is YFSETQ. The chain's CDR3 is CASRSMRGLWRETQYF. The CDR3 nucleotides read TGCGCCAGCAGGTCCATGAGGGGGCTATGGAGAGAGACCCAGTACTTC. Supplemented by reference TRBV5-1 and TRBJ2-5, the full variable domain reads KAGVTQTPRYLIKTRGQQVTLSCSPISGHRSVSWYQQTPGQGLQFLFEYFSETQRNKGNFPGRFSGRQFSNSRSEMNVSTLELGDSALYLCASRSMRGLWRETQYFGPGTRLLVL.

The chain uses TRBV27 and TRBJ1-2, with a possible D match to TRBD1 (6 bases). The germline V gene encodes CDR1 MNHEY and CDR2 SMNVEV (reference sequence). Trimming stripped 5 bases from V and 3 bases from J, with 16 bases between. The CDR3 runs to 15 residues. CDR3 nucleotides: TGTGCCAGCAGTCCCGGGACATGGGTGGACTATGGCTACACCTTC. Translating gives CASSPGTWVDYGYTF.